The 19 T cell receptor beta chains in this list originate from one sample, sequenced in a study of T cell responses to AZD1222 COVID-19 vaccine. Only in-frame clones appear in the TCRdb table, and some are missing; sequencing was by immunoSEQ multiplex PCR. The sample lists some 120,000 clones; 80% to 90% were seen once. The sequencing used peripheral blood, collected on day 0 of AZD1222 vaccination. These receptors were taken from an adult in good health.

This chain links TRBV7-6 with TRBJ1-4; D unclear. Germline CDR1 SGHVS, CDR2 FNYEAQ. Trimming left V 2 bases short and J 10 bases short, with 11 bases between. This CDR3 is 13 amino acids long. The chain's CDR3 is CASSLLQPGKLFF. The DNA of the CDR3 is TGTGCCAGCAGCTTACTGCAGCCAGGAAAACTGTTTTTT.

This clone was seen a handful of times. The rearrangement links TRBV7-2 to TRBJ1-6; D is perhaps TRBD1 (5 bases). V lost 4 bases and J lost 7, with 14 bases in between. The CDR3 length is 15 residues. Germline V gives CDR1 SGHTA, CDR2 FQGNSA. The DNA for the CDR3 is TGTGCCAGCAGCTCCGTGCCGGGGCCCAATTCACCCCTCCACTTT. Translating gives CASSSVPGPNSPLHF.

The genes are TRBV18 and TRBJ2-1; D remains ambiguous. Trimming stripped 3 bases from V and 3 bases from J, with 9 bases between. CDR3 size: 14 residues. Germline V gene sequence: CDR1 KGHSH, CDR2 LQKENI. This CDR3 reads CASSPTNGYNEQFF. DNA of the CDR3: TGTGCCAGCTCACCCACCAACGGCTACAATGAGCAGTTCTTC.

This rearrangement joins TRBV2 to TRBJ2-2; 9 bases are shared with TRBD2. The V and J ends lost 7 bases and 4 bases, in that order; junction bases with no gene match: 10. Germline loops: CDR1 SNHLY, CDR2 FYNNEI. This CDR3 spans 16 amino acids. The CDR3 protein is CASNNGGGASTGELFF. CDR3 coding DNA: TGTGCCAGCAATAATGGCGGGGGGGCCAGCACCGGGGAGCTGTTTTTT.

V usage is TRBV27 and J usage is TRBJ2-3; TRBD1 might be the D (6 bases). CDR1 and CDR2 from the germline V gene are MNHEY and SMNVEV (reference sequence). The CDR3 is 15 residues long. V dropped 2 bases and J dropped 2 bases, with 11 bases sitting between them. The CDR3: CASSLEGVYTDTQYF. CDR3 nucleotides: TGTGCCAGCAGTTTAGAGGGGGTTTACACAGATACGCAGTATTTT.

This chain links TRBV5-5 with TRBJ1-5; TRBD1 is a possible D gene (5 bases). Germline CDR1 SGHKS, CDR2 YYEKEE (reference sequence). The ends were cut back, 0 bases at V and 0 bases at J, with 13 bases in the middle. This CDR3 is built from 17 residues. Written as DNA, the CDR3 is TGTGCCAGCAGCTTGGCCGGTGGGGCCTTTAGCAATCAGCCCCAGCATTTT. Translation gives CASSLAGGAFSNQPQHF.

The gene calls are TRBV6-2 or TRBV6-3 and TRBJ2-7; TRBD1 matches 7 bases. J was trimmed by 2 bases and V by 6 bases; bases with no gene match: 1. Germline V gene data show CDR1 as MNHEY and CDR2 as SVGEGT. The length of the CDR3 is 12 residues. This CDR3 is CASSQGAYEQYF. CDR3 coding DNA: TGTGCCAGCAGCCAGGGGGCCTACGAGCAGTACTTC.

The V gene is TRBV25-1, the J gene TRBJ1-2; D is unclear. CDR3 length: 15 residues. The germline gives CDR1 MGHDK, CDR2 SYGVNS. V lost 0 bases and J 6 bases, leaving 14 bases between the germline ends. The CDR3 here is CASSEYYSISDGYTF. The CDR3 DNA sequence: TGTGCCAGCAGTGAATATTACAGCATTTCTGATGGCTACACCTTC.

The genes are TRBV3-1 (or the pseudogene TRBV3-2) and TRBJ1-2; D gene ambiguous. Germline V CDR1 and CDR2: LGHDT, YNNKEL (reference sequence). The CDR3 extends over 13 amino acids. Trimming stripped 2 bases from V and 8 bases from J, with 12 bases between. The CDR3 sequence is CASSQRVRRGYTF. CDR3 sequence (DNA): TGTGCCAGCAGCCAAAGGGTTCGTAGGGGCTACACCTTC.

V gene TRBV4-1 combines with J gene TRBJ2-5; D call uncertain. Germline V gene sequence: CDR1 MGHRA, CDR2 YSYEKL. V shed 1 base and J shed 2 bases, with 11 bases lying between them. The CDR3 has 15 amino acids. The CDR3 loop reads CASSQVGGAQETQYF. The DNA for the CDR3 is TGCGCCAGCAGCCAAGTCGGCGGCGCTCAAGAGACCCAGTACTTC.

The rearrangement links TRBV10-3 to TRBJ1-3, with TRBD1 as a possible D gene (5 bases). The CDR3 is 15 residues long. The V end lost 4 bases, the J end lost 5 bases, and 15 bases lay between the germline ends. The germline V gene encodes CDR1 ENHRY and CDR2 SYGVKD. As DNA, the CDR3 is TGTGCCATCAGTGGGCGGACGGACACCCGAAACACCATATATTTT. Translation: CAISGRTDTRNTIYF.

The CDR3 loop is CASSPATWEQYF. Here the CDR3 DNA reads TGTGCCAGCAGCCCGGCCACTTGGGAGCAGTACTTC. The gene calls are TRBV5-5 and TRBJ2-7; the D is unclear. The V gene lost 4 bases and the J gene lost 7 bases, with 12 bases spanning the gap. Germline CDR1 is SGHKS and CDR2 is YYEKEE (reference sequence). The CDR3 has 12 residues.

The chain joins TRBV6-5 to TRBJ2-3; 9 positions match TRBD2. The germline V gene encodes CDR1 MNHEY and CDR2 SVGAGI. The CDR3 consists of 14 residues. CDR3 bases: TGTGACCCCCGGGAGGCGGGGGGGACAGATACGCAGTATTTT. Its protein is CDPREAGGTDTQYF.

V is TRBV24-1 and J is TRBJ2-1; D possibly corresponds to TRBD1 (6 bases). Germline-derived CDR1 and CDR2 are KGHDR and SFDVKD. The CDR3 consists of 13 residues. V lost 4 bases and J 15 bases, leaving 18 bases between the germline ends. The CDR3 spells CATSDPGDRRAFF. As DNA, the CDR3 is TGTGCCACCAGTGACCCAGGGGACCGTAGGGCGTTCTTC.

Only a few counts were recorded for this clone. V usage is TRBV7-9 and J usage is TRBJ1-3; the match to TRBD1 covers 7 bases. The length of the CDR3 is 12 residues. V lost 1 base and J lost 12; bases outside the gene matches: 3. Per germline, CDR1 SEHNR and CDR2 FQNEAQ (reference sequence). The CDR3 DNA reads TGTGCCAGCAGCTTAGAGACAGGGAACATATATTTT. It yields the protein CASSLETGNIYF.

The chain carries TRBV7-2 and TRBJ2-3; no clear D gene. Between the trimmed V and J ends, which lost 2 bases and 8 bases, there was a span of 8 bases. Germline CDR1 SGHTA, CDR2 FQGNSA. The CDR3 is made up of 12 amino acids. In DNA, the CDR3 is TGTGCCAGCAGCTTAATTAGTGCTACGCAGTATTTT. Residues: CASSLISATQYF. The full variable domain, in which reference TRBV7-2 and TRBJ2-3 provide the parts outside the CDR3, is GAGVSQSPSNKVTEKGKDVELRCDPISGHTALYWYRQSLGQGLEFLIYFQGNSAPDKSGLPSDRFSAERTGGSVSTLTIQRTQQEDSAVYLCASSLISATQYFGPGTRLTVL.

The chain carries TRBV30 and TRBJ1-5, with D possibly being TRBD1 (5 bases). V was pared by 4 bases and J by 2 bases, with 6 bases between. From germline, CDR1 is GTSNPN and CDR2 SVGIG (reference sequence). The CDR3 has 12 residues. The CDR3 reads CAWKQGNQPQHF. CDR3 in DNA: TGTGCCTGGAAACAGGGCAATCAGCCCCAGCATTTT.

The sample holds one count of this clone. The chain recombines TRBV7-9 with TRBJ2-2; D unclear. This CDR3 comprises 14 residues. V shed 1 base and J shed 1 base, with 4 bases lying between them. The V gene's germline CDR1 is SEHNR and CDR2 FQNEAQ (reference sequence). The CDR3 sequence: CASSLEGNTGELFF. In DNA, the CDR3 is TGTGCCAGCAGCTTAGAGGGGAACACCGGGGAGCTGTTTTTT.

This chain links TRBV5-5 with TRBJ1-2, with 7 bases that match TRBD1. Germline CDR1 SGHKS, CDR2 YYEKEE (reference sequence). V shed 0 bases and J 0 bases; nucleotides not matched to a gene: 8. The CDR3 sequence is 17 residues long. The CDR3 loop is CASSLVFRGQANYGYTF. The CDR3 DNA reads TGTGCCAGCAGCTTGGTTTTTAGGGGGCAAGCTAACTATGGCTACACCTTC.